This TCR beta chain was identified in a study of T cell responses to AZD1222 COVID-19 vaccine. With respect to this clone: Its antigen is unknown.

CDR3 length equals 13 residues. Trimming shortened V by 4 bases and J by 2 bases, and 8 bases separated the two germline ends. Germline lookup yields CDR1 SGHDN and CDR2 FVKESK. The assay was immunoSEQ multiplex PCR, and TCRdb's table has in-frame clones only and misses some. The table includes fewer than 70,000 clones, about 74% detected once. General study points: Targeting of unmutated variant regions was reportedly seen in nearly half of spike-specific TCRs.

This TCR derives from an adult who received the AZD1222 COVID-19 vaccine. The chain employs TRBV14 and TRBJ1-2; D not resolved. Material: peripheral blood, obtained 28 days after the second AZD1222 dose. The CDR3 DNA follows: TGTGCCAGCAGCCCGGTAAAAAACTATGGCTACACCTTC. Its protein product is CASSPVKNYGYTF.